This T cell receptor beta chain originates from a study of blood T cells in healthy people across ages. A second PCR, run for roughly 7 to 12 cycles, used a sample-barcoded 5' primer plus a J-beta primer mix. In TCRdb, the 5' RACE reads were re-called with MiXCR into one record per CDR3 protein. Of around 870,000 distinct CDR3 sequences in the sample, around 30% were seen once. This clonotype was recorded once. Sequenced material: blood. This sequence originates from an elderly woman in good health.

The CDR3 sequence is CASSLAGRPTSNTEAFF. CDR3 nucleotides: TGTGCCAGCAGCTTAGCCGGACGCCCAACCTCGAACACTGAAGCTTTCTTT. This chain joins TRBV11-2 and TRBJ1-1; D not resolved. Germline V gene data show CDR1 as SGHAT and CDR2 as FQNNGV. This CDR3 region has 17 residues. Trimming cost V 1 base and J 1 base, with 16 bases left between them.